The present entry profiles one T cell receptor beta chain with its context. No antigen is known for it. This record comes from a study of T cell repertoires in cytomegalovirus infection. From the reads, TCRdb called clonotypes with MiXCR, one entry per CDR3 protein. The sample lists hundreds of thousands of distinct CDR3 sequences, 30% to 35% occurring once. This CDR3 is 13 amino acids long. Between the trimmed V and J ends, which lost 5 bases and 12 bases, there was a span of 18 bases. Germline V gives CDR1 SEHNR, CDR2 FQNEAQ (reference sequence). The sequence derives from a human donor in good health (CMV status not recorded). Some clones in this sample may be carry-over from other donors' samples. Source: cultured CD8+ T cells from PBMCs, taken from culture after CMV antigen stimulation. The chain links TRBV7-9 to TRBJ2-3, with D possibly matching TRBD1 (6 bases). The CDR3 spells CASSPPGRGHQYF. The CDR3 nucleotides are TGTGCCAGCAGCCCTCCCGGCAGGGGACATCAGTATTTT.